Sequencing of this TCR beta chain was carried out in a study of response to subunit inactivated influenza vaccine. CDR3 length: 14 residues. CDR1 is MGHDK and CDR2 is SYGVNS in the germline V gene. Trimming left V 11 bases short and J 1 base short, with 15 bases between. Study outcomes and limitations: Researchers suggested that each seasonal influenza vaccination recruits few new T cells.

Details on this clonotype: The antigen is unknown.

TCRdb used MiXCR to reprocess the RT-PCR reads, holding one entry per CDR3 protein. The sample includes about half a million distinct CDR3 sequences, roughly 9.8% of them seen just once. The sequence derives from a man in his fifties who received an inactivated influenza vaccine. The material sequenced was PBMCs from blood, taken roughly 45 days after vaccination. The chain employs TRBV25-1 and TRBJ2-1, with D maybe TRBD2 (5 bases). The CDR3 nucleotides are TGTGCCTCGGGTCGGGCGGGTTCCTACAATGAGCAGTTCTTC. Translating it yields CASGRAGSYNEQFF. Using reference TRBV25-1 and TRBJ2-1 for the parts outside the CDR3, the full variable domain is EADIYQTPRYLVIGTGKKITLECSQTMGHDKMYWYQQDPGMELHLIHYSYGVNSTEKGDLSSESTVSRIRTEHFPLTLESARPSHTSQYLCASGRAGSYNEQFFGPGTRLTVL.